This TCR beta chain was recovered during a study of shared clonotypes between healthy human individuals. CD4+ cells yielded CD45RA+ naive and CD45RA-negative memory subsets. V lost 6 bases and J lost 5; bases outside the gene matches: 9. CDR3 length: 17 amino acids. Germline CDR1 reads MDHEN; CDR2 reads SYDVKM. Several immunoSEQ plates received, in even portions, the genomic DNA of each subset. The repertoire was sequenced with immunoSEQ multiplex PCR; TCRdb's copy has only in-frame clones and lacks some. The table has 2 million to 2.5 million clones, 85% to 95% seen once. This sequence originates from a man aged 18 to 29 in good health. Some clones in this sample may be carry-over from other donors' samples. The J gene is TRBJ2-3, the V gene TRBV28; TRBD2 aligns across 15 bases. The sample taken for sequencing was naive CD4+ T cells from PBMCs. Documented subset: CD45RA+ positively selected. CDR3 loop: CASSGAGTSGRIDTQYF. CDR3 DNA sequence: TGTGCCAGCAGCGGGGCGGGGACTAGCGGGAGGATAGATACGCAGTATTTT.